This T cell receptor beta chain was recorded in a study of T cells after yellow fever vaccination. For TCR, cDNA came from 5'RACE template switching, which added a universal primer site and UMIs. TCRdb used MiXCR to reprocess the 5' RACE reads, holding one entry per CDR3 protein. The sample shows tens of thousands of distinct CDR3 sequences, over 4.5% of them seen only once. The CDR3 spans 12 residues. V lost 1 base to trimming and J lost 7 bases, with 7 bases between them. Germline V gene data show CDR1 as LGHNA and CDR2 as YSLEER. Many counts were recorded for this clonotype. The clonotype originates from a man aged 25-45 years who received the YFV17D yellow fever vaccine. The chain links TRBV4-3 to TRBJ2-5; D remains unclear. Sequences were derived from CD8+ T cells sorted from PBMCs, sampled 10 days after the yellow fever booster vaccination. CDR3 DNA sequence: TGCGCCAGCAGCCAAGGGTTGGGGACCCAGTACTTC. Translating it yields CASSQGLGTQYF.